Following are 3 T cell receptor beta chains from one sample sequenced in a study of radiotherapy plus CTLA-4 blockade in lung cancer. Libraries were prepared by immunoSEQ multiplex PCR; TCRdb keeps only in-frame clonotypes and omits some of them. The data hold around 80,000 clones, with about 78% observed a single time. The source material was peripheral blood, sampled from a patient treated with radiotherapy plus ipilimumab. These receptors all stem from a human donor with non-small cell lung cancer whose response to radiotherapy plus ipilimumab could not be evaluated. Some clones in this sample may be carry-over from other donors' samples.

This chain links TRBV21-1 with TRBJ2-7; the table's D call, TRBD2, has no DNA check behind it. TRBV21-1 is deemed a pseudogene. There are 16 residues in the CDR3. Here the CDR3 reads CASSQRSSRRSYEQYF. CDR3 sequence (DNA): TGTGCCAGCAGTCAAAGGTCGTCTAGAAGGTCGTACGAGCAGTACTTC.

The chain couples TRBV5-4 to TRBJ1-2, with D possibly matching TRBD1 (5 bases). The CDR3 is made up of 14 amino acids. Deletions cut 7 bases from V and 4 bases from J, with 17 bases between. Germline-derived CDR1 and CDR2 are SGHNT and YYREEE (reference sequence). The CDR3 spells CASSGGGSGYGYTF. Here the CDR3 DNA reads TGTGCCAGCTCTGGCGGGGGAAGCGGCTATGGCTACACCTTC.

This clone appeared a few times. This chain joins TRBV28 and TRBJ2-2, with 7 positions matching TRBD1. The CDR3 loop spans 15 amino acids. CDR1 and CDR2 from the germline V gene are MDHEN and SYDVKM. The junction had 5 bases not matched to a gene; V was cut back by 4 bases and J by 3 bases. The CDR3: CASSSGTVDTGELFF. In DNA form, the CDR3 reads TGTGCCAGCAGTTCCGGGACAGTGGACACCGGGGAGCTGTTTTTT.